This T cell receptor (beta chain) derives from a study of blood T cell repertoires in COVID-19. The wider study: Both acute and convalescent COVID-19 samples were obtained from the United States, Italy and Spain. T cells, B-cell-depleted T cells, or PBMCs supplied cDNA or gDNA.

In the authors' workflow: Reference gene primers were amplified, and this amplification served to estimate nucleated cell counts. Sequencing used immunoSEQ multiplex PCR; TCRdb keeps in-frame clones, though not all of them. That table supplies the V and J calls and clone size; D and trimming were determined from the DNA. The sample holds around 290,000 clones, roughly 89% seen once. The TCR comes from a middle-aged man with acute or convalescent COVID-19. Sequenced sample: peripheral blood.

CDR3 nucleotides: TGCGCCAGCAGCCCCCTGGGGGCAGGGGTGAACACTGAAGCTTTCTTT. Translated: CASSPLGAGVNTEAFF. The chain links TRBV5-1 to TRBJ1-1; possible D gene TRBD1, 6 bases. The CDR3 runs to 16 residues. CDR1 SGHRS and CDR2 YFSETQ come from the germline V gene. The V and J ends lost 4 bases and 0 bases respectively, with 16 bases between them.